One and the same sample provided the 7 T cell receptor beta chains below, sequenced in a study of molecular identifiers for immune sequencing clone quantification listed by TCRdb under 2018. Libraries were made using PCR. The instrument given in TCRdb is Illumina HiSeq 4000. In-frame beta chains were kept once TCRdb had trimmed the public reads at Q25 with fastp and called clones with MiXCR. All rows with the same CDR3 protein become a single entry with the most common DNA and genes. The sample records about 640,000 distinct CDR3 sequences, 15% to 20% of which are singletons. Of the sample, 0.85% is held by the ten largest clones. The sample was naive CD8+ T cells from blood, with Jurkat cell RNA spiked in. Explained via the paper, the cell subset or site label denotes: FACS-sorted CD8+CD4-CCR7+CD45RA+ naive T cells. The receptors derive from a human donor in good health. Some libraries in this study had Jurkat cell RNA spiked in.

This clonotype has a count of ten or more. This chain links TRBV9 with TRBJ1-1; tentatively, D is TRBD1 (5 bases). V lost 5 bases to trimming and J lost 1 base, with 12 bases between them. Germline CDR1 SGDLS, CDR2 YYNGEE. The CDR3 is made up of 14 amino acids. The CDR3 nucleotides are TGTGCCAGCAGGGAACTGACAGAGAACACTGAAGCTTTCTTT. It translates to CASRELTENTEAFF.

At least ten counts were recorded for this clonotype. This chain joins TRBV19 and TRBJ2-1; D is uncertain. V lost 5 bases to trimming and J lost 7 bases, with 15 bases between them. The CDR3 runs 14 residues. Germline CDR1 and CDR2: LNHDA and SQIVND (reference sequence). CDR3 sequence: CASSPYPSRNEQFF. CDR3 nucleotide sequence: TGTGCCAGTAGTCCCTACCCGTCTAGGAATGAGCAGTTCTTC.

This clonotype was counted ten times or more. This chain connects TRBV20-1 to TRBJ1-1, with TRBD1 identical over 7 bases. Per the germline V gene, CDR1 is DFQATT and CDR2 is SNEGSKA (reference sequence). The CDR3 is 11 amino acids. The trim removed 5 bases at V and 6 bases at J, leaving 3 bases unmatched. The CDR3, as DNA: TGCAGTGCTCAGACAGGGCCTGAAGCTTTCTTT. It yields the protein CSAQTGPEAFF.

This clonotype was counted many times. The chain uses TRBV14 and TRBJ1-2; D is uncertain. The length of the CDR3 is 11 residues. Trimming removed 1 base at V and 8 bases at J, with 5 bases between. The germline V gene has CDR1 SGHDN and CDR2 FVKESK. In DNA form, the CDR3 reads TGTGCCAGCAGCCAAGGTTTCGGCTACACCTTC. Translating gives CASSQGFGYTF.

This rearrangement joins TRBV7-9 to TRBJ2-7; 7 bases are a match to TRBD1. The germline V gene has CDR1 SEHNR and CDR2 FQNEAQ (reference sequence). V shed 10 bases, J shed 3 bases, and the junction held 15 bases outside the gene matches. The CDR3 spans 15 residues. As DNA, the CDR3 is TGTGCCACCGACGTTTTATGGGACAGAAGCTACGAGCAGTACTTC. Encoded protein: CATDVLWDRSYEQYF.

In its sample, this clonotype was seen many times. This chain joins TRBV5-6 and TRBJ2-7; 7 bases map to TRBD1. V was pared by 3 bases and J by 1 base, with 7 bases of the junction left unmatched. The CDR3 is made up of 15 amino acids. The germline gives CDR1 SGHDT, CDR2 YYEEEE. DNA of the CDR3: TGTGCCAGCAGCTCCCGACAGGGAAGGTCCTACGAGCAGTACTTC. Protein sequence: CASSSRQGRSYEQYF.

This clonotype was found many times. The chain carries TRBV19 and TRBJ1-1, with D hard to call. Germline V lookup: CDR1 LNHDA, CDR2 SQIVND (reference sequence). The CDR3 is 15 residues long. V lost 7 bases, J lost 0 bases, and 15 bases lay in between. CDR3 loop: CASTYSAAMNTEAFF. The CDR3 DNA reads as TGTGCCAGTACCTATAGTGCAGCCATGAACACTGAAGCTTTCTTT.